This T cell receptor (beta chain) is from a study of blood T cell repertoires in COVID-19. Across the study: Samples came from the United States, Italy and Spain, spanning acute and convalescent COVID-19.

CDR3 length equals 15 residues. Looked up from germline, CDR1 is SNHLY and CDR2 is FYNNEI. The ends lost 3 bases at V and 6 bases at J; junction bases unmatched: 3. This clone was observed a single time. Sequencing was performed with immunoSEQ multiplex PCR; in TCRdb, only in-frame clones are kept and a portion is missing. Of about 270,000 clones listed, approximately 88% are singletons. The chain couples TRBV2 to TRBJ2-2; TRBD1 matches at 11 bases. The TCR sequence derives from a human donor with COVID-19, enrolled during active disease. The donor label of this sample is uncertain. Sequenced: peripheral blood. The CDR3 nucleotides are TGTGCCAGCAGTGATTGGGACAGGGGGTCCGGGGAGCTGTTTTTT. Its translation: CASSDWDRGSGELFF. The variable domain in full, completed from reference TRBV2 and TRBJ2-2, reads EPEVTQTPSHQVTQMGQEVILRCVPISNHLYFYWYRQILGQKVEFLVSFYNNEISEKSEIFDDQFSVERPDGSNFTLKIRSTKLEDSAMYFCASSDWDRGSGELFFGEGSRLTVL.